This T cell receptor (beta chain) was identified during a study of ipilimumab plus nivolumab after autologous stem cell transplantation. The V and J ends lost 5 bases and 5 bases respectively, with 15 bases between them. Germline CDR1 and CDR2: LNHDA and SQIVND (reference sequence). The CDR3 is 15 residues long. This clone showed up just once. Through week 26, nivolumab 3 mg/kg IV was given weeks 1, 4, 7, 10, then biweekly. TCRdb keeps only in-frame clones here, not all; method: immunoSEQ multiplex PCR. Of approximately 600 clones in the sample, roughly 69% were seen once. The source of this sequence is a male donor with diffuse large B-cell lymphoma. The chain combines TRBV19 with TRBJ2-2; D is perhaps TRBD1 or TRBD2 (6 bases each). The sample here was PBMCs, taken in a trial of ipilimumab plus nivolumab as post-transplant consolidation. The CDR3 loop reads CASSPRGPRTGELFF. CDR3 DNA: TGTGCCAGTAGTCCACGGGGGCCGAGGACCGGGGAGCTGTTTTTT.